This entry lists 10 T cell receptor beta chains sequenced from one sample in a study of control samples from healthy donors and cancer patients. Assay: immunoSEQ multiplex PCR; the TCRdb copy retains only in-frame clones and omits some. The table lists about 150,000 clones, roughly 92% of them singletons, with around 2.4% in the top ten. The sequencing input was blood. The origin of the receptors is a man aged 45-60 years in good health.

The rearrangement joins TRBV29-1 to TRBJ2-3; TRBD1 aligns across 8 bases. The CDR3 runs 14 residues. Germline V gene sequence: CDR1 SQVTM, CDR2 ANQGSEA. Losses at the gene ends were 1 base for V and 5 bases for J; bases not matched to a gene: 5. The CDR3 spells CSVEVQGAGDTQYF. CDR3 in DNA: TGCAGCGTTGAAGTCCAGGGGGCGGGAGATACGCAGTATTTT.

A note on this clone: This sample also contains other DNA sequences that code for the same CDR3. The chain links TRBV20-1 to TRBJ2-3; maybe TRBD2 (6 bases). The V gene lost 3 bases and the J gene lost 2 bases, with 12 bases spanning the gap. The germline V gene encodes CDR1 DFQATT and CDR2 SNEGSKA (reference sequence). CDR3 length equals 14 residues. CDR3 nucleotide sequence: TGCAGTGCTAGTCTAGGCGGGAACACAGATACGCAGTATTTT. Protein: CSASLGGNTDTQYF.

The V and J genes are TRBV7-9 and TRBJ1-2; tentatively, D is TRBD1 (5 bases). Germline CDR1 is SEHNR and CDR2 is FQNEAQ (reference sequence). Trimming stripped 5 bases from V and 3 bases from J, with 16 bases between. There are 15 residues in the CDR3. The DNA of the CDR3 is TGTGCCAGCAGCCACACCTTCCGGGACGACTATGGCTACACCTTC. It codes for CASSHTFRDDYGYTF. Together with reference TRBV7-9 and TRBJ1-2, the CDR3 gives the full variable domain: DTGVSQNPRHKITKRGQNVTFRCDPISEHNRLYWYRQTLGQGPEFLTYFQNEAQLEKSRLLSDRFSAERPKGSFSTLEIQRTEQGDSAMYLCASSHTFRDDYGYTFGSGTRLTVV.

The chain recombines TRBV2 with TRBJ1-5; D remains unclear. Per the germline V gene, CDR1 is SNHLY and CDR2 is FYNNEI. The CDR3 extends over 14 amino acids. Trimming pared 3 bases from V and 3 bases from J, leaving 9 bases between. The CDR3 DNA is TGTGCCAGCAGTGAGCAACAGTTCAATCAGCCCCAGCATTTT. This encodes CASSEQQFNQPQHF.

This clone was detected only once. The rearrangement joins TRBV18 to TRBJ1-1; 7 bases agree with TRBD1. The V gene's germline CDR1 is KGHSH and CDR2 LQKENI. The CDR3 covers 13 residues. After removal of 6 bases from V and 6 bases from J, the junction contained 7 bases not matched to a gene. The CDR3 DNA follows: TGTGCCAGCTCCCGAACAGGGGCCGCTGAAGCTTTCTTT. Translation gives CASSRTGAAEAFF.

The chain carries TRBV5-1 and TRBJ2-5, with 8 bases lining up with TRBD2. Per germline, CDR1 SGHRS and CDR2 YFSETQ. J gave up 1 base and V 4 bases, and 9 bases lay outside the gene matches. CDR3 length: 16 residues. The CDR3 here is CASSHGNSGTQETQYF. The CDR3 DNA reads TGCGCCAGCAGCCATGGGAATAGCGGGACCCAAGAGACCCAGTACTTC.

The chain carries TRBV30 and TRBJ2-5; 7 bases are a match to TRBD1. The J segment lost 2 bases and the V segment lost 4 bases, leaving 1 base of the junction unmatched. CDR1 and CDR2 (germline): GTSNPN, SVGIG (reference sequence). The CDR3 runs to 12 residues. This chain's CDR3 is CAWKGAQETQYF. CDR3 bases: TGTGCCTGGAAGGGGGCTCAAGAGACCCAGTACTTC.

V usage is TRBV27 and J usage is TRBJ2-7; possibly TRBD2 for D (6 bases). CDR3 size: 14 residues. Germline V gene data show CDR1 as MNHEY and CDR2 as SMNVEV (reference sequence). Trimming cost V 2 bases and J 3 bases, with 11 bases left between them. CDR3 DNA: TGTGCCAGCAGTTTAAGTGGGGGGTACTACGAGCAGTACTTC. It translates to CASSLSGGYYEQYF.

The J gene is TRBJ2-4, the V gene TRBV7-9; D is ambiguous. The CDR3 length is 13 residues. V shed 3 bases and J shed 9 bases, with 12 bases lying between them. Germline V gene sequence: CDR1 SEHNR, CDR2 FQNEAQ (reference sequence). The CDR3 sequence: CASSLQERAIQYF. For the CDR3, the DNA is TGTGCCAGCAGCTTGCAGGAAAGGGCCATTCAGTACTTC.

The chain links TRBV3-1 (or the pseudogene TRBV3-2) to TRBJ2-2; 8 nucleotides match TRBD1. Trimming at V came to 4 bases and at J to 4 bases, leaving 14 bases not matched to a gene. In germline, CDR1 is LGHDT, CDR2 YNNKEL (reference sequence). The CDR3 contains 18 residues. CDR3 sequence reads: CASSPLQGAGTGTGELFF. CDR3 bases: TGTGCCAGCAGCCCATTGCAGGGGGCAGGTACGGGCACCGGGGAGCTGTTTTTT.